The entry that follows covers one T cell receptor (beta chain) sequence. The source of the sample is a study of shared clonotypes between healthy human individuals. V lost 4 bases and J lost 6, with 13 bases in between. Per germline, CDR1 SGHRS and CDR2 YFSETQ. The CDR3 contains 13 residues. The assay was immunoSEQ multiplex PCR, and TCRdb's table has in-frame clones only and misses some. The sample records hundreds of thousands of clones, roughly three quarters being singletons. The TCR sequence derives from a middle-aged woman in good health. Some clones in this sample may be carry-over from other donors' samples. The rearrangement joins TRBV5-1 to TRBJ1-2; a weak D match, TRBD1 (5 bases). Sequenced input: PBMCs. DNA of the CDR3: TGCGCCAGCAGCGTCCGGGACGAAAATGGCTACACCTTC. Its protein product is CASSVRDENGYTF.